Detailed here is one TCR beta chain. The assay was immunoSEQ multiplex PCR, and TCRdb's table has in-frame clones only and misses some. The data contain 150,000 or so clones, about 86% of them singletons. This specimen comes from a study of blood T cell repertoires in COVID-19. Germline loops: CDR1 SGHVS, CDR2 FNYEAQ. CDR3 length: 19 amino acids. Trimming cost V 0 bases and J 0 bases; bases outside gene matches: 10. The clonotype was recovered from a woman aged 60-75 years with acute or convalescent COVID-19. The V and J genes are TRBV7-6 and TRBJ2-2; the match to TRBD1 covers 7 bases. Sequencing was done on a sample of peripheral blood. The CDR3 DNA reads TGTGCCAGCAGCTTAGCGCCAGGGGGACCAAAACCGAACACCGGGGAGCTGTTTTTT. Protein: CASSLAPGGPKPNTGELFF.